This TCR beta chain was documented in a study of Graves' ophthalmopathy and Graves' hyperthyroidism. General study findings and limits: Blood contained most expanded thyroid clonotypes exceeding 0.001 frequency. For predicting ophthalmopathy progression, the model had about 71% sensitivity and approximately 72% specificity.

Amplification of TCR beta CDR3 regions used RNA transcripts. Second-round multiplex PCR came after a first-round RT-PCR that employed HTBI primers. TCRdb re-called the multiplex PCR reads through MiXCR, storing one row per CDR3 protein. Of 400,000 to 450,000 distinct CDR3 sequences in the sample, 21% were seen once. The CDR3 covers 13 residues. Germline V gives CDR1 MNHEY, CDR2 SMNVEV (reference sequence). V was pared by 6 bases and J by 3 bases, with 4 bases of the junction left unmatched. This clonotype was seen at least ten times. Its antigen remains unidentified. The V gene is TRBV27, the J gene TRBJ1-1; 7 positions match TRBD1. The sample consisted of peripheral blood. This clonotype originated in a woman aged 18 to 35 with stable Graves' hyperthyroidism. The CDR3 region has the DNA TGTGCCAGCAGAAATACAGGGGACACTGAAGCTTTCTTT. This sequence encodes CASRNTGDTEAFF.